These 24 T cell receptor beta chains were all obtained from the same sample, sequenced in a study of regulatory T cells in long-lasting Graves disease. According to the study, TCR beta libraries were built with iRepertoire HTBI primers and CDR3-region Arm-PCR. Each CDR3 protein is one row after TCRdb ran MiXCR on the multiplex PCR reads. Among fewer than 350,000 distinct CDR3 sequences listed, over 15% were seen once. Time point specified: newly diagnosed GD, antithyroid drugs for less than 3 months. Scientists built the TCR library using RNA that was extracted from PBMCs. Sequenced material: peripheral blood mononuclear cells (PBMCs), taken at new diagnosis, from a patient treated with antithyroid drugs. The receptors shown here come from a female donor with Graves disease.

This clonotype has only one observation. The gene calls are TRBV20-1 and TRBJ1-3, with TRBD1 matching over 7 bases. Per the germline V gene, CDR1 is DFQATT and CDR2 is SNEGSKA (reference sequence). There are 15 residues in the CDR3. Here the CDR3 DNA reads TGCAGGGGGAAAGACAGGGTGCGATTCTTGGACACCATATATTTT. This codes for CRGKDRVRFLDTIYF.

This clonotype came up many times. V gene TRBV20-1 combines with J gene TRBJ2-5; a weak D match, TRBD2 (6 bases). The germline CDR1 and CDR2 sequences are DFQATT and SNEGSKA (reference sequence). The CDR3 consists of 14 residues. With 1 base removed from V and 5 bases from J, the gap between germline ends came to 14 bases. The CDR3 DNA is TGCAGTGCTAGAGGAGGAGGGTTGAGCGAGACCCAGTACTTC. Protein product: CSARGGGLSETQYF.

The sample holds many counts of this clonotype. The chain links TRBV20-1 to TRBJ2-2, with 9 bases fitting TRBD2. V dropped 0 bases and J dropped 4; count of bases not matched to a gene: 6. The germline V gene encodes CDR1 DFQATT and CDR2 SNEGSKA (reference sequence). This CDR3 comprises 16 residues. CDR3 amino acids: CSARDQLAGGTGELFF. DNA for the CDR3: TGCAGTGCTAGAGATCAACTAGCGGGTGGCACCGGGGAGCTGTTTTTT.

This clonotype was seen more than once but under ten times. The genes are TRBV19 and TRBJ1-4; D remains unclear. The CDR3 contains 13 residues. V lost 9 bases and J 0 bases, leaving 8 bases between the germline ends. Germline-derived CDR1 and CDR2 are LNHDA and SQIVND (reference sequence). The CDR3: CASQRATNEKLFF. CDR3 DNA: TGTGCCAGCCAGCGTGCAACTAATGAAAAACTGTTTTTT. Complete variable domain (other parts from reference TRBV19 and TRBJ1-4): DGGITQSPKYLFRKEGQNVTLSCEQNLNHDAMYWYRQDPGQGLRLIYYSQIVNDFQKGDIAEGYSVSREKKESFPLTVTSAQKNPTAFYLCASQRATNEKLFFGSGTQLSVL.

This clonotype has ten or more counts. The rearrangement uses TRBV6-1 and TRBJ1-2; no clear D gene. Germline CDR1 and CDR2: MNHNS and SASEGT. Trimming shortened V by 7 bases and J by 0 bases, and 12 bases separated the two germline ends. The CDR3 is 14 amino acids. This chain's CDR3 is CASTSNKANYGYTF. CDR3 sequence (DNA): TGTGCCAGCACATCCAACAAGGCTAACTATGGCTACACCTTC.

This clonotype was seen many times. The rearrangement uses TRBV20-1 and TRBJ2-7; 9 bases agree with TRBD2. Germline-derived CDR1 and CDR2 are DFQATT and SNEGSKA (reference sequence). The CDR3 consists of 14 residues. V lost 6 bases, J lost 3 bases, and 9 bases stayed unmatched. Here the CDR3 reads CSAPKGLALYEQYF. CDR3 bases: TGCAGTGCCCCCAAGGGACTAGCCCTCTACGAGCAGTACTTC.

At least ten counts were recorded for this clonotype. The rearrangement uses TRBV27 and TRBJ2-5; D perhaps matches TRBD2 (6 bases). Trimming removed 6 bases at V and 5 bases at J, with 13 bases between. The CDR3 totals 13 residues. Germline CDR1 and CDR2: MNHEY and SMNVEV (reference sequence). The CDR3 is CASRKGGGETQYF. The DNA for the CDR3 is TGTGCCAGCAGAAAGGGAGGCGGGGAGACCCAGTACTTC.

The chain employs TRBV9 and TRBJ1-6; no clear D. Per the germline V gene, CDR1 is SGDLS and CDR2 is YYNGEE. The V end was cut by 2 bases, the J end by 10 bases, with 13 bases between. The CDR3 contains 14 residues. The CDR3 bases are TGTGCCAGCAGCGTTAATCTGGACGGATCACCCCTCCACTTT. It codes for CASSVNLDGSPLHF.

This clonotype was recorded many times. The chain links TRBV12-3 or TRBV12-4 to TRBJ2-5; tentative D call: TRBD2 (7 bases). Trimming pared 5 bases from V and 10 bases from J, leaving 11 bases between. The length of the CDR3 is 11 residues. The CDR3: CASSKGEGQYF. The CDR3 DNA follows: TGTGCCAGCAGTAAGGGGGAGGGCCAGTACTTC.

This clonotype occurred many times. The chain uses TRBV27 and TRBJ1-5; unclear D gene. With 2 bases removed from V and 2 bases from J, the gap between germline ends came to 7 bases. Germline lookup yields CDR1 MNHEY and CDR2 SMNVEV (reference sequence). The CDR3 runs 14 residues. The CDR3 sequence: CASSLVYGNQPQHF. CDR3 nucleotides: TGTGCCAGCAGTTTAGTCTATGGCAATCAGCCCCAGCATTTT.

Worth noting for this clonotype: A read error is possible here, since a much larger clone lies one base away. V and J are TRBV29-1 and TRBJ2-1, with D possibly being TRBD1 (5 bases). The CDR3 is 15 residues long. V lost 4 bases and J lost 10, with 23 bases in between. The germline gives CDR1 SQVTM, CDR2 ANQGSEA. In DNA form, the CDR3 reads TGCAGCGTTGTTATCCAGGACACGATTTTTTACGAGCAGTTCTTC. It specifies CSVVIQDTIFYEQFF.

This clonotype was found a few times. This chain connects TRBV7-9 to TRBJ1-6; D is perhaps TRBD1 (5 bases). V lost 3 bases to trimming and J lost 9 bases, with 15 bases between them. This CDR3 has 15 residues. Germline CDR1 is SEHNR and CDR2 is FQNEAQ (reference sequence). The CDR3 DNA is TGTGCCAGCAGCTTTCCGGGCCAAGGGGTTTCACCCCTCCACTTT. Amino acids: CASSFPGQGVSPLHF.

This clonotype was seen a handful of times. The CDR3 is CASSWTTGVYEQYF. CDR3 bases: TGCGCCAGCAGCTGGACTACAGGGGTCTACGAGCAGTACTTC. The chain combines TRBV5-1 with TRBJ2-7, with a weak D call TRBD1 (7 bases). CDR1 and CDR2 (germline): SGHRS, YFSETQ. The CDR3 consists of 14 residues. The germline V and J ends were trimmed by 3 bases and 3 bases, with 13 bases remaining between them. The full variable domain, its missing parts supplied by reference TRBV5-1 and TRBJ2-7, is KAGVTQTPRYLIKTRGQQVTLSCSPISGHRSVSWYQQTPGQGLQFLFEYFSETQRNKGNFPGRFSGRQFSNSRSEMNVSTLELGDSALYLCASSWTTGVYEQYFGPGTRLTVT.

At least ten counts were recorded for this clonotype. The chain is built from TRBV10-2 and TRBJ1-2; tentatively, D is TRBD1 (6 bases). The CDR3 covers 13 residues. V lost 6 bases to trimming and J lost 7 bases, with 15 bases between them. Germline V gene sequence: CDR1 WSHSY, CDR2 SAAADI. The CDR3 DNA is TGCGCCAGCAGCCAGGGGAGGGACGGTGGCTACACCTTC. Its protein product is CASSQGRDGGYTF.

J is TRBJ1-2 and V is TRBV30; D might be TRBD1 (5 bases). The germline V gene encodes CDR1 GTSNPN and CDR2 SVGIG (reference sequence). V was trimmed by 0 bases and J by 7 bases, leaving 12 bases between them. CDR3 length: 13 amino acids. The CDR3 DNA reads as TGTGCCTGGAGTGTAAATCCCGGGGGTGGCTACACCTTC. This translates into CAWSVNPGGGYTF.

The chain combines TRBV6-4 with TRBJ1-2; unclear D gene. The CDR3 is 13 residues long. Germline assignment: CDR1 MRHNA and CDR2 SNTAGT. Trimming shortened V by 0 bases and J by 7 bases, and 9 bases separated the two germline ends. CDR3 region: CASSDSTLGGYTF. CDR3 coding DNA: TGTGCCAGCAGTGACTCAACGCTAGGTGGCTACACCTTC.

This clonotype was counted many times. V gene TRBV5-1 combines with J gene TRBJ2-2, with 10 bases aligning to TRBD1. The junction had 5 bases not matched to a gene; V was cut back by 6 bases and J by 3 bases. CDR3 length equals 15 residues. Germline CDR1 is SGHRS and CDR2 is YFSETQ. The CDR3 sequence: CASNTGTGDTGELFF. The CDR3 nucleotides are TGCGCCAGCAACACCGGGACAGGGGACACCGGGGAGCTGTTTTTT.

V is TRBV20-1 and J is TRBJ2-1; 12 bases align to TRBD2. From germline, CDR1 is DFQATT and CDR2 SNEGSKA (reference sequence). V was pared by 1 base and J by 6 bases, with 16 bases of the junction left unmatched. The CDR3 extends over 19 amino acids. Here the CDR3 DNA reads TGCAGTGCTAGAGTTCGTGGACTAGCGGGACCAGCCGGGGCCAATGAGCAGTTCTTC. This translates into CSARVRGLAGPAGANEQFF.

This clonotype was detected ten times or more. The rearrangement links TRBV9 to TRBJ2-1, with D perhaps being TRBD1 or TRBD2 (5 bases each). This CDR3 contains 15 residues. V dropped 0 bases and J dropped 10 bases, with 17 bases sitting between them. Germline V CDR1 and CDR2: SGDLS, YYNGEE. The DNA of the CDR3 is TGTGCCAGCAGCGTAGAGAGAGGGACGCGACGGGAGCAGTTCTTC. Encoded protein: CASSVERGTRREQFF.

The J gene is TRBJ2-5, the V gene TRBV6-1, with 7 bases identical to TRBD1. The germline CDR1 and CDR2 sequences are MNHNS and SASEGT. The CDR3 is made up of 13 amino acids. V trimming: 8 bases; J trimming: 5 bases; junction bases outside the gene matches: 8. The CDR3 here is CASAEGASETQYF. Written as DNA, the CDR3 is TGTGCCAGCGCCGAGGGGGCTTCTGAGACCCAGTACTTC.

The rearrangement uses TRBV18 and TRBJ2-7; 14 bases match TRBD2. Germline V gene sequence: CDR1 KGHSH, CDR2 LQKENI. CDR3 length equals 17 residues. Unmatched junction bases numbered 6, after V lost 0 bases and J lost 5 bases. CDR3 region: CASSPPGTSGSSHEQYF. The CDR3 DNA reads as TGTGCCAGCTCACCACCAGGGACTAGCGGGAGTTCCCACGAGCAGTACTTC.

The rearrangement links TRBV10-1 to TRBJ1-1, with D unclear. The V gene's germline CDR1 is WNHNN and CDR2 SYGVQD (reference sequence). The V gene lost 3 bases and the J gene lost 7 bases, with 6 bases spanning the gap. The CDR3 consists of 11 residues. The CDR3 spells CASSDYGEAFF. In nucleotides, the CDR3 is TGCGCCAGCAGTGATTACGGTGAAGCTTTCTTT.

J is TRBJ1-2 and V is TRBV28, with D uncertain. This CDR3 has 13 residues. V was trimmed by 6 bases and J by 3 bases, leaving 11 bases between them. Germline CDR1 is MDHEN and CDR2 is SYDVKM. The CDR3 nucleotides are TGTGCCAGCAGCCAGAGGGTAGACTATGGCTACACCTTC. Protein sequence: CASSQRVDYGYTF.

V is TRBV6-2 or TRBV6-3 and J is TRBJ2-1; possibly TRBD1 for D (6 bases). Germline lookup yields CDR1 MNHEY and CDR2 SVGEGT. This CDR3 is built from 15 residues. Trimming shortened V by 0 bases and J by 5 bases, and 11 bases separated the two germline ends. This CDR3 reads CASSYSLRGDNEQFF. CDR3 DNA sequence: TGTGCCAGCAGTTACTCGCTCAGGGGAGACAATGAGCAGTTCTTC.